This entry features one T cell receptor beta chain sequence. Antigen unknown. The length of the CDR3 is 12 residues. V lost 5 bases and J lost 5, with 8 bases in between. CDR1 and CDR2 (germline): SGHTA, FQGNSA. The entry originates in a study of T cell repertoires in cytomegalovirus infection. Study-wide background: Through public TCR beta signatures, both CMV infection and matching HLA type were indicated. Study findings and constraints: Dominating the ex vivo response were HLA-C-restricted CMV-specific TCR beta clonotypes. Summed public TCR beta family frequency identified CMV carriers bearing the relevant HLA.

TCRdb reprocessed the reads with MiXCR, giving one entry per CDR3 protein. The sample records about 310,000 distinct CDR3 sequences, roughly 15% being singletons. V is TRBV7-2 and J is TRBJ2-3; D ambiguous. The sample comprised PBMCs. The TCR was taken from a human donor in good health (CMV status not recorded). Some clones in this sample may be carry-over from other donors' samples. CDR3 sequence: CASSQFEDTQYF. Written as DNA, the CDR3 is TGTGCCAGCAGCCAGTTCGAAGATACGCAGTATTTT.